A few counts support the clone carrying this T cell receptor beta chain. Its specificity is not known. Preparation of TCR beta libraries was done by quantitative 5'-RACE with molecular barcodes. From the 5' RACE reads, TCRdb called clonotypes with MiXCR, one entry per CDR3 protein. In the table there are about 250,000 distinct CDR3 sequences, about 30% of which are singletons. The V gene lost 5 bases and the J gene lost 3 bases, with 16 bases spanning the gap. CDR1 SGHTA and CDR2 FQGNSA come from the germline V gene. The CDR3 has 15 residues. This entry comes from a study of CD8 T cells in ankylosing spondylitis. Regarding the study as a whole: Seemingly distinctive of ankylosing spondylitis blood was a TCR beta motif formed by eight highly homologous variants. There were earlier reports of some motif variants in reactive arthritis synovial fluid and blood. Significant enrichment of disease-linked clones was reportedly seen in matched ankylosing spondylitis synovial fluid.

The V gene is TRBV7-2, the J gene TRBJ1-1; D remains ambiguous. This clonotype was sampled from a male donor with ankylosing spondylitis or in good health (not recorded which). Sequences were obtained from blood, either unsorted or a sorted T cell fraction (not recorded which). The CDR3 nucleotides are TGTGCCAGCAGCCCCGATCTCCGGGAGGACACTGAAGCTTTCTTT. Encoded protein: CASSPDLREDTEAFF.